This entry describes one T cell receptor (beta chain). The data were taken from a study of CD8+ T cells in alopecia areata. Trimming left V 5 bases short and J 7 bases short, with 20 bases between. Germline V lookup: CDR1 PRHDT, CDR2 FYEKMQ (reference sequence). This CDR3 comprises 16 residues. Extracted from the samples, RNA was reverse transcribed into cDNA to serve as the sequencing template. The assay was immunoSEQ multiplex PCR, and TCRdb's table has in-frame clones only and misses some. The sample carries about 12,000 clones, more than 50% recorded once. Researchers took lesional scalp punch biopsies and peripheral blood from people who were alopecia areata patients.

The receptor's source is a human donor with alopecia areata. The J gene is TRBJ2-2, the V gene TRBV13; D ambiguous. Sequencing was performed on skin. CDR3 DNA: TGTGCCAGCAGCCCCCAGTCGGGCCGGATAAGCGGGGAGCTGTTTTTT. It translates to CASSPQSGRISGELFF.